The rows below give T cell receptor beta chains drawn from one sample of a study of control samples from healthy donors and cancer patients. The repertoire was sequenced with immunoSEQ multiplex PCR; TCRdb's copy has only in-frame clones and lacks some. The repertoire holds about 110,000 clones, with roughly 85% as singletons. The sequenced sample was blood. Receptor source: a woman in her 50s in good health. The CDR3 runs from the conserved cysteine through the conserved F or W. D genes are given only for firm matches. Rows may omit the clone size; those that give it use once, few, many or a size class.

CDR3aa	CDR3nt	v_gene	j_gene	abundance	d_gene
CASQKQGKEDYGYTF	TGCGCCAGCCAGAAACAGGGAAAAGAGGACTATGGCTACACCTTC	TRBV5-1	TRBJ1-2	NA	NA
CASIRGQGDQPQHF	TGTGCCAGCATTCGAGGACAGGGTGATCAGCCCCAGCATTTT	TRBV6-6	TRBJ1-5	NA	TRBD1
CASSSKLSSYNEQFF	TGTGCCAGCAGCTCAAAACTTAGCTCCTACAATGAGCAGTTCTTC	TRBV11-2	TRBJ2-1	few	NA
CASSLGRGSILSNTGELFF	TGTGCCAGCAGCTTAGGCCGGGGGTCCATTCTTTCTAACACCGGGGAGCTGTTTTTT	TRBV11-3	TRBJ2-2	NA	NA
CASSQPGSLSEGNTIYF	TGTGCCAGCAGCCAGCCCGGGTCCCTATCTGAGGGAAACACCATATATTTT	TRBV3-1/TRBV3-2	TRBJ1-3	NA	NA
CASSINRQANQPQHF	TGTGCCAGTAGTATCAATCGACAGGCCAATCAGCCCCAGCATTTT	TRBV19	TRBJ1-5	NA	NA
CASSSDSRKNTGELFF	TGTGCCAGCAGCTCGGACTCCCGAAAGAACACCGGGGAGCTGTTTTTT	TRBV5-6	TRBJ2-2	once	NA
CASSPRQGPNYGYTF	TGTGCCAGCAGTCCCCGACAGGGCCCCAACTATGGCTACACCTTC	TRBV6-2/TRBV6-3	TRBJ1-2	NA	TRBD1
CASSYDATNTEAFF	TGTGCCAGCAGTTACGACGCAACGAACACTGAAGCTTTCTTT	TRBV6-5	TRBJ1-1	once	NA
CASSISGQDNQPQHF	TGTGCCAGTAGTATATCGGGACAAGACAATCAGCCCCAGCATTTT	TRBV19	TRBJ1-5	NA	NA
CASSLARSNTGELFF	TGCGCCAGCAGCTTGGCCAGGTCGAACACCGGGGAGCTGTTTTTT	TRBV5-1	TRBJ2-2	NA	NA
CASSFEWDPYGYTF	TGCGCCAGCAGCTTCGAGTGGGATCCCTATGGCTACACCTTC	TRBV5-1	TRBJ1-2	NA	NA
CASSSTGEAAKLFF	TGCGCCAGCAGCTCTACAGGGGAGGCAGCAAAACTGTTTTTT	TRBV5-1	TRBJ1-4	NA	TRBD1
CASIVPRTANTEAFF	TGTGCCAGCATCGTTCCCAGGACGGCAAACACTGAAGCTTTCTTT	TRBV28	TRBJ1-1	NA	NA
CASSNKPRTGYTDTQYF	TGTGCCAGCAGCAACAAACCCCGGACAGGGTACACAGATACGCAGTATTTT	TRBV11-3	TRBJ2-3	once	TRBD1
CASIRTEATAYGYTF	TGTGCCAGCATCCGGACAGAAGCAACGGCCTATGGCTACACCTTC	TRBV12-1	TRBJ1-2	NA	NA
CAWSVGTGGYYGYTF	TGTGCCTGGAGTGTCGGGACAGGGGGTTACTATGGCTACACCTTC	TRBV30	TRBJ1-2	NA	TRBD1
CASSAGWTGELFF	TGTGCCAGCAGTGCGGGGTGGACCGGGGAGCTGTTTTTT	TRBV25-1	TRBJ2-2	NA	NA
CASSVIGTSVNEQFF	TGTGCCAGCAGCGTAATCGGGACTAGCGTCAATGAGCAGTTCTTC	TRBV9	TRBJ2-1	NA	TRBD2
CASSQDRGVSNEQFF	TGCGCCAGCAGCCAAGATCGAGGGGTCAGCAATGAGCAGTTCTTC	TRBV4-3	TRBJ2-1	NA	NA
CASSQGLRGLSPEAFF	TGTGCCAGCAGCCAAGGACTCAGGGGCCTGAGCCCTGAAGCTTTCTTT	TRBV3-1/TRBV3-2	TRBJ1-1	NA	NA
CASSKERGGFEQFF	TGTGCCAGTAGTAAGGAGAGGGGGGGATTTGAGCAGTTCTTC	TRBV19	TRBJ2-1	NA	NA
CSVDTGSGYTF	TGCAGCGTTGACACAGGGAGTGGCTACACCTTC	TRBV29-1	TRBJ1-2	NA	NA
CASSPSGGSSYNEQFF	TGTGCCAGCAGCCCTAGCGGGGGTAGCTCCTACAATGAGCAGTTCTTC	TRBV7-2	TRBJ2-1	NA	TRBD2
CASSVGLAGAPSSGANVLTF	TGTGCCAGCAGCGTAGGACTAGCGGGGGCCCCAAGCTCTGGGGCCAACGTCCTGACTTTC	TRBV9	TRBJ2-6	NA	TRBD2
CASSLSELGSNQPQHF	TGTGCCAGCAGCTTGTCAGAATTAGGTAGCAATCAGCCCCAGCATTTT	TRBV5-6	TRBJ1-5	NA	NA
CASSLVKGSNQPQHF	TGTGCCAGCAGCTTAGTGAAGGGAAGCAATCAGCCCCAGCATTTT	TRBV7-2	TRBJ1-5	few	NA
CATSDGLAVVSSTDTQYF	TGTGCCACCAGTGATGGCCTAGCGGTAGTTTCTAGCACAGATACGCAGTATTTT	TRBV24-1	TRBJ2-3	NA	TRBD2
CASSEGQGMGNEKLFF	TGTGCCAGCAGTGAAGGACAGGGGATGGGAAATGAAAAACTGTTTTTT	TRBV6-1	TRBJ1-4	NA	TRBD1
CASSLDPTGVETQYF	TGTGCCAGCAGCTTAGATCCCACAGGGGTTGAGACCCAGTACTTC	TRBV11-2	TRBJ2-5	NA	TRBD1
CASSLGLANTGELFF	TGTGCCAGCAGTTTGGGGCTAGCGAACACCGGGGAGCTGTTTTTT	TRBV27	TRBJ2-2	once	NA
CASSYSSLSETQYF	TGTGCCAGCAGTTACTCGAGCCTTAGTGAGACCCAGTACTTC	TRBV6-5	TRBJ2-5	NA	NA
CASSRLTVQGNYGYTF	TGTGCCAGCAGCCGACTTACCGTCCAGGGGAACTATGGCTACACCTTC	TRBV11-2	TRBJ1-2	NA	NA
CASSPWQGPLETQYF	TGTGCCAGCAGCCCGTGGCAGGGGCCTCTTGAGACCCAGTACTTC	TRBV9	TRBJ2-5	NA	NA
CASSLRQGLINEETQYF	TGTGCCAGCAGTTTACGCCAGGGTCTGATTAATGAGGAGACCCAGTACTTC	TRBV28	TRBJ2-5	NA	NA